Presented here are 26 T cell receptor beta chains from one specimen sequenced in a study of blood T cells in healthy people across ages. A second PCR, run for roughly 7 to 12 cycles, used a sample-barcoded 5' primer plus a J-beta primer mix. TCRdb analysed the 5' RACE reads with MiXCR anew, one entry per CDR3 protein. The sample lists hundreds of thousands of distinct CDR3 sequences, more than 25% seen once, with roughly a sixth in the top ten. The source material was blood. These receptors originate from a woman aged 80 or over in good health.

This clonotype was seen repeatedly, ten times or more. The rearrangement uses TRBV20-1 and TRBJ2-1; D is perhaps TRBD1 or TRBD2 (5 bases each). There are 14 residues in the CDR3. Germline V gene data show CDR1 as DFQATT and CDR2 as SNEGSKA (reference sequence). Trimming shortened V by 1 base and J by 2 bases, and 9 bases separated the two germline ends. The CDR3 DNA reads as TGCAGTGCTAGAGCGGGGCCCCCCTACAATGAGCAGTTCTTC. Protein sequence: CSARAGPPYNEQFF.

In this sample, this clonotype turned up many times. The V and J genes are TRBV6-6 and TRBJ2-7, with 7 bases matching TRBD2. V shed 8 bases, J shed 1 base, and the junction held 5 bases outside the gene matches. Germline assignment: CDR1 MNHNY and CDR2 SVGAGI (reference sequence). CDR3 length equals 13 residues. As DNA, the CDR3 is TGTGCCAGCGGGGGGGAACTTTCCTACGAGCAGTACTTC. Translated, it gives CASGGELSYEQYF.

The sample holds one count of this clonotype. In nucleotides, the CDR3 is TGTGCCAGCAGCTTAGTCGGACAGGACCAAGAGACCCAGTACTTC. It encodes CASSLVGQDQETQYF. The chain recombines TRBV7-2 with TRBJ2-5; 7 nucleotides match TRBD1. V lost 1 base, J lost 0 bases, and 2 bases stayed unmatched. This CDR3 has 15 amino acids. Germline CDR1 reads SGHTA; CDR2 reads FQGNSA. Full variable domain (rest looked up from reference TRBV7-2 and TRBJ2-5): GAGVSQSPSNKVTEKGKDVELRCDPISGHTALYWYRQSLGQGLEFLIYFQGNSAPDKSGLPSDRFSAERTGGSVSTLTIQRTQQEDSAVYLCASSLVGQDQETQYFGPGTRLLVL.

The rearrangement joins TRBV6-5 to TRBJ2-3, with 10 nucleotides matching TRBD2. Germline CDR1 and CDR2: MNHEY and SVGAGI. The CDR3 sequence is 17 residues long. The ends lost 4 bases at V and 6 bases at J; junction bases unmatched: 13. CDR3 loop: CASSCVASGGAGDTQYF. The CDR3 DNA sequence: TGTGCCAGCAGTTGCGTGGCGAGCGGGGGGGCGGGGGATACGCAGTATTTT.

This clonotype was seen ten or more times. This rearrangement joins TRBV4-1 to TRBJ2-1, with 8 bases identical to TRBD1. CDR3 size: 15 residues. Germline values: CDR1 MGHRA, CDR2 YSYEKL. V dropped 4 bases and J dropped 5; count of bases not matched to a gene: 7. This chain's CDR3 is CASSLWTGTNNEQFF. In DNA form, the CDR3 reads TGCGCCAGCAGCCTTTGGACAGGGACAAACAATGAGCAGTTCTTC.

The rearrangement uses TRBV2 and TRBJ1-6, with TRBD1 matching over 7 bases. Germline loops: CDR1 SNHLY, CDR2 FYNNEI. The CDR3 is 16 amino acids. J lost 5 bases, V lost 5 bases, and 9 bases had no gene match. The CDR3 bases are TGTGCCAGCAGTCGGAAAGGGGGCCTGGATAATTCACCCCTCCACTTT. It specifies CASSRKGGLDNSPLHF. Full variable domain (missing parts from reference TRBV2 and TRBJ1-6): EPEVTQTPSHQVTQMGQEVILRCVPISNHLYFYWYRQILGQKVEFLVSFYNNEISEKSEIFDDQFSVERPDGSNFTLKIRSTKLEDSAMYFCASSRKGGLDNSPLHFGNGTRLTVT.

J is TRBJ1-2 and V is TRBV4-3; D gene ambiguous. The germline V gene encodes CDR1 LGHNA and CDR2 YSLEER. Deletions cut 4 bases from V and 5 bases from J, with 14 bases between. The CDR3 has 14 amino acids. CDR3 region: CASSPSSVGYGYTF. The CDR3 nucleotides are TGCGCCAGCAGCCCCAGTTCCGTTGGGTATGGCTACACCTTC.

The chain carries TRBV11-1 and TRBJ1-1; no definite D call. The V end was cut by 8 bases, the J end by 4 bases, with 17 bases between. Looked up from germline, CDR1 is SGHAT and CDR2 is FQDESV (reference sequence). CDR3 size: 14 residues. The CDR3 DNA reads as TGTGCCAGCGGCCAAAGTGAGGGCGGCACTGAAGCTTTCTTT. As protein: CASGQSEGGTEAFF.

This clonotype was observed many times. This chain's CDR3 is CASTWGGGSYNEQFF. The CDR3 coding sequence is TGTGCCAGCACGTGGGGCGGGGGGAGCTACAATGAGCAGTTCTTC. V gene TRBV6-2 or TRBV6-3 combines with J gene TRBJ2-1, with TRBD2 matching over 8 bases. Germline V gene lookup returns CDR1 MNHEY and CDR2 SVGEGT. This CDR3 region has 15 residues. V shed 7 bases and J 3 bases; nucleotides not matched to a gene: 8.

Regarding this clonotype: This may come from a read error, since a much larger clone is one base off. The CDR3 end shows no conserved phenylalanine or tryptophan, and so a read error is likely. The V call is TRBV7-8, the J call TRBJ2-7, with 13 bases identical to TRBD2. This CDR3 spans 16 amino acids. Germline-derived CDR1 and CDR2 are SGHVS and FQNEAQ. V shed 5 bases, J shed 2 bases, and the junction held 6 bases outside the gene matches. The CDR3 DNA is TGTGCCAGCAGCCATGTCGGACTAGCGGGGGCCTACGAGCAGTACTTA. Amino acid sequence: CASSHVGLAGAYEQYL.

The rearrangement joins TRBV18 to TRBJ1-1; perhaps TRBD1 as D (5 bases). CDR1 and CDR2 (germline): KGHSH, LQKENI. This CDR3 region has 15 residues. Between the trimmed V and J ends, which lost 5 bases and 6 bases, there was a span of 19 bases. For the CDR3, the DNA is TGTGCCAGCTCATCACAGGTCTCTAAAGGGTCTGAAGCTTTCTTT. It specifies CASSSQVSKGSEAFF.

This clonotype has a count of ten or more. The genes are TRBV7-2 and TRBJ2-3, with D possibly being TRBD2 (6 bases). The CDR3 totals 18 residues. Germline CDR1 is SGHTA and CDR2 is FQGNSA. The germline V and J ends were trimmed by 2 bases and 0 bases, with 18 bases remaining between them. The CDR3 coding sequence is TGTGCCAGCAGCTTATATCGTACCCGGGGGAGGAGCACAGATACGCAGTATTTT. It translates to CASSLYRTRGRSTDTQYF.

There are many counts of this clonotype. The chain couples TRBV7-9 to TRBJ2-2, with D perhaps matching TRBD1 (6 bases). Trimming removed 5 bases at V and 0 bases at J, with 16 bases between. Per germline, CDR1 SEHNR and CDR2 FQNEAQ (reference sequence). The CDR3 has 17 residues. CDR3 region: CASSLTNREANTGELFF. The CDR3 DNA reads as TGTGCCAGCAGCCTAACCAACAGGGAAGCGAACACCGGGGAGCTGTTTTTT.

The J gene is TRBJ1-1, the V gene TRBV20-1; TRBD1 matches 7 bases. There are 15 residues in the CDR3. Losses at the gene ends were 2 bases for V and 4 bases for J; bases not matched to a gene: 10. CDR1 DFQATT and CDR2 SNEGSKA come from the germline V gene (reference sequence). For the CDR3, the DNA is TGCAGTGCTAGACCCACGACAGGGTTGAGCACTGAAGCTTTCTTT. It specifies CSARPTTGLSTEAFF.

On this clonotype: At one boundary the junction diverges from the germline segment, which might be a read error. The chain links TRBV20-1 to TRBJ1-1, with D perhaps matching TRBD1 (6 bases). The V gene's germline CDR1 is DFQATT and CDR2 SNEGSKA (reference sequence). This CDR3 has 14 residues. The DNA for the CDR3 is TGCAGTGCTAGAGTAGGGGGGGAGGACACTGAAACTTTCTTT. It codes for CSARVGGEDTETFF.

V gene TRBV6-5 combines with J gene TRBJ2-2; D is undetermined. The CDR3 sequence is 16 residues long. CDR1 MNHEY and CDR2 SVGAGI come from the germline V gene. V shed 3 bases and J shed 2 bases, with 13 bases lying between them. The DNA of the CDR3 is TGTGCCAGCAGTTATCCCCCCCACGGTAACACCGGGGAGCTGTTTTTT. Residues: CASSYPPHGNTGELFF.

This clonotype was picked up many times. The chain recombines TRBV7-2 with TRBJ2-5, with D perhaps TRBD2 (5 bases). V lost 2 bases, J lost 0 bases, and 13 bases lay in between. The V gene's germline CDR1 is SGHTA and CDR2 FQGNSA. The CDR3 sequence is 16 residues long. CDR3 DNA: TGTGCCAGCAGCTTAAGCCGGCAGCGGAACCAAGAGACCCAGTACTTC. The encoded protein is CASSLSRQRNQETQYF. The full variable domain, completed using reference TRBV7-2 and TRBJ2-5, is GAGVSQSPSNKVTEKGKDVELRCDPISGHTALYWYRQSLGQGLEFLIYFQGNSAPDKSGLPSDRFSAERTGGSVSTLTIQRTQQEDSAVYLCASSLSRQRNQETQYFGPGTRLLVL.

This clonotype was seen ten or more times. The J gene is TRBJ2-7, the V gene TRBV6-2 or TRBV6-3; TRBD1 is a possible D gene (6 bases). CDR1 and CDR2 from the germline V gene are MNHEY and SVGEGT. V lost 7 bases to trimming and J lost 1 base, with 20 bases between them. This CDR3 is built from 16 residues. CDR3 sequence reads: CASTPRAGTLSYEQYF. For the CDR3, the DNA is TGTGCCAGCACTCCCAGGGCCGGGACACTTTCCTACGAGCAGTACTTC.

This chain connects TRBV3-1 to TRBJ1-1, with D tentatively TRBD1 (6 bases). CDR1 and CDR2 from the germline V gene are LGHDT and YNNKEL (reference sequence). Trimming left V 4 bases short and J 1 base short, with 13 bases between. There are 15 residues in the CDR3. The CDR3 region is CASSRGAGANTEAFF. The CDR3 nucleotides read TGTGCCAGCAGCCGTGGGGCAGGGGCGAACACTGAAGCTTTCTTT.

The chain carries TRBV20-1 and TRBJ2-3; a weak D match, TRBD2 (5 bases). Between the trimmed V and J ends, which lost 6 bases and 5 bases, there was a span of 18 bases. The CDR3 is 14 residues long. Germline V CDR1 and CDR2: DFQATT, SNEGSKA (reference sequence). This CDR3 reads CSARLPRGIDTQYF. The CDR3 DNA sequence: TGCAGTGCCCGTCTTCCCCGGGGAATAGATACGCAGTATTTT.

In this sample, this clonotype turned up many times. This may be a read error, as it is one base from a much larger clone. The chain joins TRBV20-1 to TRBJ1-2, with 10 bases fitting TRBD1. This CDR3 region has 16 residues. The ends lost 5 bases at V and 4 bases at J; junction bases unmatched: 13. Per germline, CDR1 DFQATT and CDR2 SNEGSKA (reference sequence). CDR3 sequence reads: CSAQPGQGFQSYGYTF. The CDR3 bases are TGCAGTGCTCAACCGGGACAGGGGTTCCAAAGCTATGGCTACACCTTC.

This clonotype was counted ten times or more. The chain has TRBV4-2 and TRBJ2-1; possible D gene TRBD1, 6 bases. V was cut by 4 bases and J by 6 bases, with 16 bases left in between. In germline, CDR1 is LGHNA, CDR2 YNFKEQ. The CDR3 is made up of 15 amino acids. The CDR3, as DNA: TGTGCCAGCAGCCCCCCCGGGACATCCCCCAATGAGCAGTTCTTC. Encoded protein: CASSPPGTSPNEQFF.

This clonotype was picked up many times. The rearrangement uses TRBV3-1 and TRBJ2-1, with 9 bases aligning to TRBD2. Trimming at V came to 4 bases and at J to 4 bases, leaving 5 bases not matched to a gene. The CDR3 is 15 amino acids. From germline, CDR1 is LGHDT and CDR2 YNNKEL (reference sequence). As DNA, the CDR3 is TGTGCCAGCAGCCCAAGCGGGGGGCCTTACAATGAGCAGTTCTTC. This gives the protein CASSPSGGPYNEQFF.

Many counts were recorded for this clonotype. J is TRBJ2-1 and V is TRBV6-2 or TRBV6-3; TRBD1 matches 11 bases. The CDR3 has 16 amino acids. Germline V gene sequence: CDR1 MNHEY, CDR2 SVGEGT. The junction had 2 bases not matched to a gene; V was cut back by 0 bases and J by 4 bases. CDR3 bases: TGTGCCAGCAGTTACTCGGGACAGGGGGTATACAATGAGCAGTTCTTC. Residues: CASSYSGQGVYNEQFF.

This clonotype was found once. J is TRBJ2-3 and V is TRBV12-3 or TRBV12-4; 7 positions match TRBD1. The CDR3 is 15 amino acids. The trim removed 3 bases at V and 4 bases at J, leaving 7 bases unmatched. In nucleotides, the CDR3 is TGTGCCAGCAGTTTTTGCAGGGGGACGTCAGATACGCAGTATTTT. It is translated as CASSFCRGTSDTQYF.

Note on this clonotype: A much more abundant neighbour one base away suggests this may be a read error. CDR3 bases: TGTACCAGCAGCTTCAAGGGGACAGGGGGCGCGATGGAAAAACTGTTTTTT. This encodes CTSSFKGTGGAMEKLFF. The J gene is TRBJ1-4, the V gene TRBV7-2, with 12 bases identical to TRBD1. J was trimmed by 8 bases and V by 3 bases; bases with no gene match: 10. Germline values: CDR1 SGHTA, CDR2 FQGNSA. The CDR3 runs 17 residues. Based on the CDR3 plus reference TRBV7-2 and TRBJ1-4, the full variable domain is GAGVSQSPSNKVTEKGKDVELRCDPISGHTALYWYRQSLGQGLEFLIYFQGNSAPDKSGLPSDRFSAERTGGSVSTLTIQRTQQEDSAVYLCTSSFKGTGGAMEKLFFGSGTQLSVL.